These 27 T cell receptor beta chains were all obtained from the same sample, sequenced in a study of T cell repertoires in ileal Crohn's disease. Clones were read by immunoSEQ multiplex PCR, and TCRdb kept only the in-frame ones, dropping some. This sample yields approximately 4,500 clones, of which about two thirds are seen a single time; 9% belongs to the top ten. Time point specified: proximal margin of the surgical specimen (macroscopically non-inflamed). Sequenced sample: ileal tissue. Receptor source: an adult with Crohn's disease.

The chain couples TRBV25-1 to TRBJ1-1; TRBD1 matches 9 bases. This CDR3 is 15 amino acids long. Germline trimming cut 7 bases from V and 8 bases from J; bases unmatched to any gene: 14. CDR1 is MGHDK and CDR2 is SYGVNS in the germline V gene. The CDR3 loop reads CASTREGGQGYEAFF. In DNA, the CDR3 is TGTGCCAGCACCCGTGAAGGGGGACAGGGTTACGAAGCTTTCTTT.

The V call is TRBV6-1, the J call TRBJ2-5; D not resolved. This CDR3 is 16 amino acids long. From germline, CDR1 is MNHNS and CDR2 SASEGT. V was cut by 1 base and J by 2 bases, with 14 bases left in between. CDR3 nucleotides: TGTGCCAGCAGTGAAGTAAGCGTACTGACTCAAGAGACCCAGTACTTC. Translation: CASSEVSVLTQETQYF.

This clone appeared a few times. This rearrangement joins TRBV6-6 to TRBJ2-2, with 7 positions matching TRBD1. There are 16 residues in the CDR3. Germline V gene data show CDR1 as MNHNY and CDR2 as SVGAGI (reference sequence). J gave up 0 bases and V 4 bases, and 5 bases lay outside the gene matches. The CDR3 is CASSFRQGTNTGELFF. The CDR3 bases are TGTGCCAGCAGTTTCCGACAGGGAACGAACACCGGGGAGCTGTTTTTT.

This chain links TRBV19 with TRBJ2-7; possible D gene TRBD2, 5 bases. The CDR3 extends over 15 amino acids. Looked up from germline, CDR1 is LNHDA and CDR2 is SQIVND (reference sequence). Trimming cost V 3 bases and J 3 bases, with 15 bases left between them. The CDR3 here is CASSMADLRLYEQYF. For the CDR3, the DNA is TGTGCCAGTAGTATGGCGGACTTGCGGCTCTACGAGCAGTACTTC.

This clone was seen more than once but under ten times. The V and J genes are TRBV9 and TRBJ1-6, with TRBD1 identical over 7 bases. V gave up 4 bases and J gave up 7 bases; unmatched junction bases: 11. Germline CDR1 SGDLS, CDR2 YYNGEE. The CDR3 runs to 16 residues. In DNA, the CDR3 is TGTGCCAGCAGCCCTCAGGGGACAGCAGGCAATTCACCCCTCCACTTT. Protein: CASSPQGTAGNSPLHF.

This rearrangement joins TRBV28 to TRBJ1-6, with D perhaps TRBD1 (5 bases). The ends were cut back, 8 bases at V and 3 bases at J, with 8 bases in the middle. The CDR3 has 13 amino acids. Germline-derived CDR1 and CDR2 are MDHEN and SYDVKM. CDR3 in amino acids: CASSRDYNSPLHF. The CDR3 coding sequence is TGTGCCAGCTCCAGGGACTATAATTCACCCCTCCACTTT.

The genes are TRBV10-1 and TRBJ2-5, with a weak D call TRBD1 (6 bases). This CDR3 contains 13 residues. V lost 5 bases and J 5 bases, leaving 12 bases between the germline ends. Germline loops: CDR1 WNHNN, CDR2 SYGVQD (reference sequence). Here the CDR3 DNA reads TGCGCCAGCAGTTTACCAGGGGAGGAGACCCAGTACTTC. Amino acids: CASSLPGEETQYF.

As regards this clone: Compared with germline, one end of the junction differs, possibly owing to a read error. The DNA for the CDR3 is TGTGCTAGCAGCCTACACACGAACACCGGGGAGCTGTTTTTT. Translating gives CASSLHTNTGELFF. This chain uses TRBV7-7 with TRBJ2-2; D ambiguous. The CDR3 spans 14 residues. In germline, CDR1 is SSHAT, CDR2 FNYEAQ (reference sequence).

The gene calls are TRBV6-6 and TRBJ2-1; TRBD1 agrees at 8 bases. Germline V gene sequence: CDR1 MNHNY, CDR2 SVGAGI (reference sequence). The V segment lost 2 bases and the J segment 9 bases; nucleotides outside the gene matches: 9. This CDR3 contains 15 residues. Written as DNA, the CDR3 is TGTGCCAGCAGTTACCAGGGGGCGAGATTGGGTGAGCAGTTCTTC. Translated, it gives CASSYQGARLGEQFF.

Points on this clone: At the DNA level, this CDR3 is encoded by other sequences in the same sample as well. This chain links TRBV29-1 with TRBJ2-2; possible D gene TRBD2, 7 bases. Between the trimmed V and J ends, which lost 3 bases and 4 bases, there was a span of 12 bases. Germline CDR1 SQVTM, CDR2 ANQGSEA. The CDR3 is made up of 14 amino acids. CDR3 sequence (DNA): TGCAGCGTTGAGGGGGGGCGGGGCACCGGGGAGCTGTTTTTT. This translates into CSVEGGRGTGELFF.

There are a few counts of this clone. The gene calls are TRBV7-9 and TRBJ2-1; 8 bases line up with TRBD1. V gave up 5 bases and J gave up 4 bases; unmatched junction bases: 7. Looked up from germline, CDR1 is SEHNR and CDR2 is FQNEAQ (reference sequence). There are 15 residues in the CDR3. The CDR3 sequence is CASSTDRGLYNEQFF. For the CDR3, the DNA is TGTGCCAGCAGCACCGACAGGGGCCTATACAATGAGCAGTTCTTC.

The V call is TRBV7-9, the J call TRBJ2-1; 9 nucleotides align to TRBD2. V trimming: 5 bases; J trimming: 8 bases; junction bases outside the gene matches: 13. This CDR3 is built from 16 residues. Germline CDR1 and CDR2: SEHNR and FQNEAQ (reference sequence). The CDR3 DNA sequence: TGTGCCAGCAGCCCTACCCCCGGAGCGGGAGGAGATGAGCAGTTCTTC. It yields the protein CASSPTPGAGGDEQFF. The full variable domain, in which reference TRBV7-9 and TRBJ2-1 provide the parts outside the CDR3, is DTGVSQNPRHKITKRGQNVTFRCDPISEHNRLYWYRQTLGQGPEFLTYFQNEAQLEKSRLLSDRFSAERPKGSFSTLEIQRTEQGDSAMYLCASSPTPGAGGDEQFFGPGTRLTVL.

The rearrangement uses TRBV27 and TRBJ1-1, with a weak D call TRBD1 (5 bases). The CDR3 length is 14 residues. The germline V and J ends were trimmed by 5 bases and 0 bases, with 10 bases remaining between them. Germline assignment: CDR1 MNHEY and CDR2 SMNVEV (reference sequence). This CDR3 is CASSRRGLNTEAFF. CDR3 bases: TGTGCCAGCAGTCGCCGGGGCCTGAACACTGAAGCTTTCTTT.

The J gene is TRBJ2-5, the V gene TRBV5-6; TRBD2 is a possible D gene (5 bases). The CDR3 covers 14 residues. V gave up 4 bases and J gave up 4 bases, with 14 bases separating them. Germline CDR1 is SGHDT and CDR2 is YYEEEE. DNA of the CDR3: TGTGCCAGCAGCCGAGTGGGCGAGGGAGAGACCCAGTACTTC. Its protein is CASSRVGEGETQYF.

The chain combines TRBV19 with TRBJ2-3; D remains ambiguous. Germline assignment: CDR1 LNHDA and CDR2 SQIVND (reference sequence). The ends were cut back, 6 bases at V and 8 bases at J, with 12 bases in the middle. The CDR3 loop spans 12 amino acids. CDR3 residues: CASSPVLGTQYF. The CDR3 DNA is TGTGCCAGTAGCCCCGTACTGGGTACGCAGTATTTT.

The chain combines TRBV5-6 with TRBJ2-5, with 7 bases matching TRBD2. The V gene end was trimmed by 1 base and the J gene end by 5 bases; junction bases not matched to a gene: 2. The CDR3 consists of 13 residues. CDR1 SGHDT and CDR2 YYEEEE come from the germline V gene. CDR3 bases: TGTGCCAGCAGCTTGAGGGGAGGGGAGACCCAGTACTTC. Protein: CASSLRGGETQYF.

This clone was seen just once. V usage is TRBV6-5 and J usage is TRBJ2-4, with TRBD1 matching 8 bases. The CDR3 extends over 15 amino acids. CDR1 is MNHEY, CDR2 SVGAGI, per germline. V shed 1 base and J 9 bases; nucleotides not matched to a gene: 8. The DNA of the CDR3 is TGTGCCAGCAGTTACTACGGACAGGGAGAGAGCATTCAGTACTTC. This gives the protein CASSYYGQGESIQYF.

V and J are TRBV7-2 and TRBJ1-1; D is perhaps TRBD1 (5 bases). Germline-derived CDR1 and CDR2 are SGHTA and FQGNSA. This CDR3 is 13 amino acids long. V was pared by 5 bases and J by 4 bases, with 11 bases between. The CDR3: CASSIQDGTEAFF. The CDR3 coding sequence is TGTGCCAGCAGCATACAGGATGGCACTGAAGCTTTCTTT.

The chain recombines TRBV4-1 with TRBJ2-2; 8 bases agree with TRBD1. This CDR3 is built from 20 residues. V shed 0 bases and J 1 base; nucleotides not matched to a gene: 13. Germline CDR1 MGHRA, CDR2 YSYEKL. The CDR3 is CASSQDQIVSGTGNTGELFF. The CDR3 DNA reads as TGCGCCAGCAGCCAAGATCAGATAGTTTCAGGGACAGGGAACACCGGGGAGCTGTTTTTT.

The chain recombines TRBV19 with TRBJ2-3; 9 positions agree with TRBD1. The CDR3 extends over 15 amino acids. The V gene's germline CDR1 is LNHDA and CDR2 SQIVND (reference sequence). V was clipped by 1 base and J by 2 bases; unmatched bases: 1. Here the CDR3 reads CASSIGTGVTDTQYF. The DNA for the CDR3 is TGTGCCAGTAGTATAGGGACAGGGGTCACAGATACGCAGTATTTT.

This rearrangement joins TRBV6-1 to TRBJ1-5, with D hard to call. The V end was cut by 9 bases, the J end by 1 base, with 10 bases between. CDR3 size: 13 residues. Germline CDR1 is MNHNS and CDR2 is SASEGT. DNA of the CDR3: TGTGCCAGTCAAGGAAGGAGCAATCAGCCCCAGCATTTT. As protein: CASQGRSNQPQHF.

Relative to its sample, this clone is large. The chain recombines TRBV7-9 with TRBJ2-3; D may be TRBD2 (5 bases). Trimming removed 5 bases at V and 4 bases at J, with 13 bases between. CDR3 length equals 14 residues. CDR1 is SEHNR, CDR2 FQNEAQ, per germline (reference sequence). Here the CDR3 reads CASSPGLDPDTQYF. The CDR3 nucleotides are TGTGCCAGCAGCCCTGGACTGGATCCAGATACGCAGTATTTT.

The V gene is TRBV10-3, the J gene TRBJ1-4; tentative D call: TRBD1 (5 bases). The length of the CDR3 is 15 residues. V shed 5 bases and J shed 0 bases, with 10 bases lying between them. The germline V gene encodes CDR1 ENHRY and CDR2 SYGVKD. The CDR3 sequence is CAISPDSPTNEKLFF. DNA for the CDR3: TGTGCCATCAGTCCTGACAGTCCAACTAATGAAAAACTGTTTTTT.

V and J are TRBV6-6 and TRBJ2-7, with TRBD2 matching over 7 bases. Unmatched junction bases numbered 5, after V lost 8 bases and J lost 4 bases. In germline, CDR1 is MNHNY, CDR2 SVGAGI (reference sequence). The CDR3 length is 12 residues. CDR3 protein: CASGGGGYEQYF. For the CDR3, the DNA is TGTGCCAGCGGCGGCGGGGGTTACGAGCAGTACTTC.

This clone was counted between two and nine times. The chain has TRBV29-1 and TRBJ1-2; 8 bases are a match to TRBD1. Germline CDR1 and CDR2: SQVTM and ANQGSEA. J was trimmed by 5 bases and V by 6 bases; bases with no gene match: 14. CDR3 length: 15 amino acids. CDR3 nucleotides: TGCAGCGTCCCAACCGGCCCCACAGGGGGATATGGCTACACCTTC. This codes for CSVPTGPTGGYGYTF.

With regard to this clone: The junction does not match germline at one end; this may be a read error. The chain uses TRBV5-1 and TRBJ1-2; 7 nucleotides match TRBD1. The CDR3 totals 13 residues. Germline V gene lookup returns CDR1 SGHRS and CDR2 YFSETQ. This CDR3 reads CASSSEGGTAVSF. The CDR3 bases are TGCGCCAGCAGCTCAGAGGGGGGGACAGCCGTAAGCTTC.

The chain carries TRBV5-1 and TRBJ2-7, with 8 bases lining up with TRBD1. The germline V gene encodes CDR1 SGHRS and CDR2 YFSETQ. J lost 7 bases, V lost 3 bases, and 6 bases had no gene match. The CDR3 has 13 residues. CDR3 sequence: CASSSGQGREQYF. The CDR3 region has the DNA TGCGCCAGCAGCTCCGGACAGGGTAGGGAGCAGTACTTC.